Listed below are T cell receptor beta chains from one sample, sequenced in a study of T cells in narcolepsy. Clones were read by immunoSEQ multiplex PCR, and TCRdb kept only the in-frame ones, dropping some. The sample shows fewer than 25,000 clones, about 86% of them seen only once. The sequenced material came from memory (CD45RA-) CD4+ T cells from blood. These receptors were taken from a human donor in good health. Each CDR3 is given with its conserved first and last residue. A D gene is named only where the DNA matches it firmly. Rows give clone size only sometimes, using once, few, many, or a class for an expanded clone.

TRBV6-6	.	TRBJ1-2	15	.	CASSYSLGGDYGYTF	TGTGCCAGCAGTTACTCCCTTGGCGGGGACTATGGCTACACCTTC
TRBV10-3	.	TRBJ2-7	14	.	CAISDLGAHYEQYF	TGTGCCATCAGTGACTTAGGGGCCCACTACGAGCAGTACTTC
TRBV10-2	once	TRBJ2-3	11	.	CASSQSDTQYF	TGCGCCAGCAGCCAATCAGATACGCAGTATTTT
TRBV29-1	.	TRBJ1-1	12	.	CSALVQGLKAFF	TGCAGCGCCCTCGTTCAGGGATTGAAAGCTTTCTTT
TRBV28	.	TRBJ1-2	14	.	CASSPLGGSGGYTF	TGTGCCAGCAGTCCATTAGGGGGTTCCGGTGGCTACACCTTC
TRBV10-3	once	TRBJ1-2	15	TRBD1	CAISESQGATDGYTF	TGTGCCATCAGTGAGTCGCAGGGGGCGACGGATGGCTACACCTTC
TRBV9	.	TRBJ1-2	15	TRBD1	CASSAAGTGVYGYTF	TGTGCCAGCAGCGCGGCCGGGACAGGGGTCTATGGCTACACCTTC
TRBV14	medium-sized	TRBJ2-6	15	.	CASSQAGTGANVLTF	TGTGCCAGCAGCCAAGCCGGGACTGGGGCCAACGTCCTGACTTTC
TRBV7-2	.	TRBJ2-7	17	.	CASSLVSRSGGGGEQYF	TGTGCCAGCAGCTTAGTGTCTCGTTCTGGGGGCGGCGGCGAGCAGTACTTC
TRBV6-1	.	TRBJ2-1	13	TRBD2	CASRGGGRDEQFF	TGTGCCAGCAGGGGCGGGGGTCGGGATGAGCAGTTCTTC
TRBV18	.	TRBJ1-5	14	.	CASSPAGSRQPQHF	TGTGCCAGCTCACCGGCAGGGTCGAGGCAGCCCCAGCATTTT
TRBV2	.	TRBJ2-3	17	TRBD1	CASTGGGQGFGTDTQYF	TGTGCCAGCACGGGTGGGGGACAGGGGTTTGGAACAGATACGCAGTATTTT
TRBV27	.	TRBJ1-6	16	TRBD1	CASSLLTGTGNSPLHF	TGTGCCAGCAGTCTTCTAACCGGGACAGGGAATTCACCCCTCCACTTT
TRBV5-4	.	TRBJ1-1	15	.	CASSLGNRDHTEAFF	TGTGCCAGCAGCTTGGGTAACAGGGACCACACTGAAGCTTTCTTT
TRBV6-4	.	TRBJ2-5	17	.	CASSDQRGWEPQETQYF	TGTGCCAGCAGTGACCAACGGGGGTGGGAGCCCCAAGAGACCCAGTACTTC
TRBV27	few	TRBJ1-4	14	.	CASSPGGPGEKLFF	TGTGCCAGCAGCCCCGGGGGGCCTGGTGAAAAACTGTTTTTT
TRBV7-2	.	TRBJ2-3	15	TRBD1	CASSLSGRGIDTQYF	TGTGCCAGCAGCTTAAGCGGCAGGGGGATAGATACGCAGTATTTT
TRBV29-1	.	TRBJ2-7	13	TRBD2	CSVEGEGLTEQYF	TGCAGCGTTGAGGGGGAGGGCCTGACCGAGCAGTACTTC
TRBV7-2	.	TRBJ1-4	13	.	CASSPQGHEKLFF	TGTGCCAGCAGCCCCCAGGGGCATGAAAAACTGTTTTTT
TRBV5-6	.	TRBJ2-3	18	TRBD1	CASSPALRDRGLADTQYF	TGTGCCAGCAGCCCCGCACTCCGGGACAGGGGGCTCGCAGATACGCAGTATTTT
TRBV9	.	TRBJ1-1	15	.	CASSQTPGVNTEAFF	TGTGCCAGCAGCCAGACACCCGGTGTCAACACTGAAGCTTTCTTT
TRBV11-3	.	TRBJ2-7	11	.	CASRSRGEQYF	TGTGCCAGCAGGTCCCGGGGGGAGCAGTACTTC